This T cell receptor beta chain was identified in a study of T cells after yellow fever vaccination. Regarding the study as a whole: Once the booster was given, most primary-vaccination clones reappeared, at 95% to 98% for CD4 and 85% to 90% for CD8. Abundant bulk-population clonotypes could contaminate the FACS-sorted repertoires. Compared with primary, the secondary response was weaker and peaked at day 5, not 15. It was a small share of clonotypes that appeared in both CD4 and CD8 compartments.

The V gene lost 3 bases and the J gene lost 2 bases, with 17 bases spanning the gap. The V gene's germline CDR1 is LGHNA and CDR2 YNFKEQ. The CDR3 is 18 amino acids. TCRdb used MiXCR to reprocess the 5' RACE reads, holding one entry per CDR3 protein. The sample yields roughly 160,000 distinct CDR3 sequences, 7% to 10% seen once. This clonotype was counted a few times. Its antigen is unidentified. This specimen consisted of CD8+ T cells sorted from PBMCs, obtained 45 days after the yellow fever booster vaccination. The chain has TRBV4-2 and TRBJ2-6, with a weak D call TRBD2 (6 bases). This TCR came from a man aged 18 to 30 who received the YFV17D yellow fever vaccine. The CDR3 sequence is CASSHPTRGGAGANVLTF. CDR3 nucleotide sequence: TGTGCCAGCAGCCACCCCACTCGCGGAGGGGCTGGGGCCAACGTCCTGACTTTC.